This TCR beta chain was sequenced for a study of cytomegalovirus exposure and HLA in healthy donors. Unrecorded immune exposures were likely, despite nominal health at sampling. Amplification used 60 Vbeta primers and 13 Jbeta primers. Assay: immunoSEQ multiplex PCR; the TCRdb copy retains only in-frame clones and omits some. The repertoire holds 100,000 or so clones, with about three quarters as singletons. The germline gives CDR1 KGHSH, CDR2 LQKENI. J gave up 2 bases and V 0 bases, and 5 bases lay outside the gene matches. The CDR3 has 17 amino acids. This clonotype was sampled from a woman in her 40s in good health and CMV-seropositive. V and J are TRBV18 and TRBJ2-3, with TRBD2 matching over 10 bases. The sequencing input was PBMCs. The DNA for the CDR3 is TGTGCCAGCTCACCACCTGGAAGCGGGAGGGTCACAGATACGCAGTATTTT. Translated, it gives CASSPPGSGRVTDTQYF.